A selection of T cell receptor beta chains follows, all from one sample in a study of blood T cell repertoires in COVID-19. The protocol was immunoSEQ multiplex PCR, while the TCRdb copy is restricted to in-frame clones and leaves out a portion. The data contain around 210,000 clones, about 88% of them singletons. The sample consisted of peripheral blood. The receptors were gathered from a man aged 50 or older with COVID-19, enrolled during active disease. The CDR3 runs from the conserved cysteine through the conserved F or W. Fields, in order: clone size, J gene, V gene, D gene, CDR3 protein, CDR3 DNA. D genes are given only for firm matches. Only part of the rows carry a size: once, few, many, or a class if the clone is expanded.

>NA|TRBJ1-5|TRBV5-1|TRBD1
CASSLGTGDQPQHF
TGCGCCAGCAGCCTTGGGACAGGGGATCAGCCCCAGCATTTT
>NA|TRBJ2-2|TRBV7-9|TRBD1
CASSLTRTGSNTGELFF
TGTGCCAGCAGCTTAACCAGGACAGGCTCGAACACCGGGGAGCTGTTTTTT
>NA|TRBJ2-2|TRBV5-1|NA
CASNPTPNTGELFF
TGCGCCAGCAATCCCACACCGAACACCGGGGAGCTGTTTTTT
>NA|TRBJ2-1|TRBV29-1|TRBD2
CSVEDWSGLAGGNNEQFF
TGCAGCGTTGAAGATTGGTCGGGTCTAGCGGGAGGGAACAATGAGCAGTTCTTC
>NA|TRBJ2-3|TRBV21-1|NA
CASSYRQNRGAGGTDTQYF
TGTGCCAGCAGCTACCGACAGAACAGGGGGGCCGGGGGCACAGATACGCAGTATTTT
>NA|TRBJ2-7|TRBV28|TRBD2
CASSFAGGRNEQYF
TGTGCCAGCAGTTTCGCGGGGGGCCGCAACGAGCAGTACTTC
>few|TRBJ1-5|TRBV18|TRBD1
CASSETGDQPQHF
TGTGCCAGCTCAGAGACAGGGGATCAGCCCCAGCATTTT
>NA|TRBJ1-5|TRBV19|NA
CASRMGTSGINQPQHF
TGTGCCAGTAGGATGGGGACATCGGGAATCAATCAGCCCCAGCATTTT
>NA|TRBJ1-5|TRBV18|TRBD1
CASSPPGQSSNQPQHF
TGTGCCAGCTCACCACCGGGACAGAGTAGCAATCAGCCCCAGCATTTT
>NA|TRBJ2-1|TRBV2|TRBD2
CASSDFYPASGTSAYNEQFF
TGTGCCAGCAGTGATTTTTATCCCGCTAGCGGGACGTCAGCCTACAATGAGCAGTTCTTC
>NA|TRBJ2-2|TRBV19|TRBD1
CASSFSGGLNTGELFF
TGTGCCAGTAGTTTTTCAGGGGGCTTGAACACCGGGGAGCTGTTTTTT
>NA|TRBJ2-3|TRBV7-3|TRBD2
CASSFLAGSSTDTQYF
TGTGCCAGCAGCTTTTTAGCGGGATCTAGCACAGATACGCAGTATTTT
>NA|TRBJ2-7|TRBV10-3|TRBD1
CAISPGTGSGEQYF
TGTGCCATCTCCCCCGGGACAGGGTCAGGGGAGCAGTACTTC